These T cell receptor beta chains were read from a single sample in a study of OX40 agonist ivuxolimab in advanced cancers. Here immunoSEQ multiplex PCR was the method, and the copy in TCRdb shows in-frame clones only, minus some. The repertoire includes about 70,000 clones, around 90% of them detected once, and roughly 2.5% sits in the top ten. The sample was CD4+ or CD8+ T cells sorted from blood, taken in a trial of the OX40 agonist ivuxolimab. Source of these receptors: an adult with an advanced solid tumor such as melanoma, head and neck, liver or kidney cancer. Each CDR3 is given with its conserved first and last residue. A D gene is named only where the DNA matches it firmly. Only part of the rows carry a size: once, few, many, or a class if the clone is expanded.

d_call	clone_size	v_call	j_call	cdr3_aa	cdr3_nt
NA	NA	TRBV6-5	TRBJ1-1	CASTSGKGLLEAFF	TGTGCCAGCACCTCAGGGAAGGGACTTCTTGAAGCTTTCTTT
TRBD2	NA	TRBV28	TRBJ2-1	CASRTSGRTNTEQFF	TGTGCCAGCAGAACTAGCGGGAGAACTAACACTGAGCAGTTCTTC
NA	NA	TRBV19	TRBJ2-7	CASSMVPGRRMYEQYF	TGTGCCAGTAGTATGGTTCCGGGACGGAGGATGTACGAGCAGTACTTC
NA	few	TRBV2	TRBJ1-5	CASSSTASNQPQHF	TGTGCCAGCAGTTCGACAGCGAGCAATCAGCCCCAGCATTTT
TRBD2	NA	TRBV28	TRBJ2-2	CASSSSGGAVTGELFF	TGTGCCAGCAGCTCTAGCGGGGGGGCCGTGACCGGGGAGCTGTTTTTT
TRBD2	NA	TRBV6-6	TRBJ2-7	CASSYSGGGGTYEQYF	TGTGCCAGCAGTTACAGCGGGGGAGGCGGGACCTACGAGCAGTACTTC
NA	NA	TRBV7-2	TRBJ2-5	CASSLSLGTERVETQYF	TGTGCCAGCAGCTTATCCCTCGGCACCGAGAGGGTAGAGACCCAGTACTTC
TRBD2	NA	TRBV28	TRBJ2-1	CATGLAGVDAYNEQFF	TGTGCCACAGGACTAGCGGGAGTCGATGCCTACAATGAGCAGTTCTTC
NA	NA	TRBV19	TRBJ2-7	CASSKSDYLLGLYEQYF	TGTGCCAGTAGTAAGTCGGACTACCTTCTCGGGCTCTACGAGCAGTACTTC
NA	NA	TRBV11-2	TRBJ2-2	CASNQLRGAPELFF	TGTGCCAGCAACCAATTACGGGGGGCGCCGGAGCTGTTTTTT
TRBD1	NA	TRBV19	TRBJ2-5	CASSLRTGRTVETQYF	TGTGCCAGTAGTCTACGGACAGGGAGGACGGTAGAGACCCAGTACTTC
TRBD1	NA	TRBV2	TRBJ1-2	CASNRQGAANYGYTF	TGTGCCAGTAATCGACAGGGGGCAGCGAACTATGGCTACACCTTC
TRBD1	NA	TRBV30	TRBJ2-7	CAWSDGQGEQYF	TGTGCCTGGAGCGATGGACAGGGCGAGCAGTACTTC
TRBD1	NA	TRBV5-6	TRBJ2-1	CASTHRDREFF	TGTGCCAGCACCCACCGGGACAGGGAGTTCTTC
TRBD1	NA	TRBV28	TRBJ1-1	CASRPQLGGQGGSFF	TGTGCCAGCAGGCCTCAACTAGGGGGACAGGGAGGGTCTTTCTTT
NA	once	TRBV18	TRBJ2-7	CASSAAGDEQYF	TGTGCCAGCTCAGCTGCAGGGGACGAGCAGTACTTC
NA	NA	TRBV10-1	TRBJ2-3	CASSPGTSNPDTQYF	TGCGCCAGCTCCCCCGGGACCTCGAACCCAGATACGCAGTATTTT
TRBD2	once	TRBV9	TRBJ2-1	CASSVGERGAFSSYNEQFF	TGTGCCAGCAGCGTAGGTGAGCGGGGGGCTTTCAGCTCCTACAATGAGCAGTTCTTC
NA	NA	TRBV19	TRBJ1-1	CASSGFSGGEAFF	TGTGCCAGTAGTGGTTTCTCGGGCGGTGAAGCTTTCTTT
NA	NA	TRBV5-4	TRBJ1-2	CASSLGLDNGYTF	TGTGCCAGCAGCTTGGGGCTAGACAATGGCTACACCTTC
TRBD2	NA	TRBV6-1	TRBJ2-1	CASSEGLAAFYEQFF	TGTGCCAGCAGTGAAGGACTAGCGGCCTTCTATGAGCAGTTCTTC
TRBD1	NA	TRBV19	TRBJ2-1	CASTRQGINRDEQFF	TGTGCCAGTACCAGACAGGGGATTAATCGAGATGAGCAGTTCTTC
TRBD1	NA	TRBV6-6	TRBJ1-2	CASRRTGRGYTF	TGTGCCAGCAGGAGGACAGGACGGGGCTACACCTTC
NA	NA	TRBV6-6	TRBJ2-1	CASNFRGTYNEQFF	TGTGCCAGCAATTTCCGCGGAACCTACAATGAGCAGTTCTTC
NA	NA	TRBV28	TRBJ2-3	CASSRPRPDTQYF	TGTGCCAGCAGCCGCCCGAGGCCAGATACGCAGTATTTT
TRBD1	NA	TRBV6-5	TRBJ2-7	CASSYAGTGSYEQYF	TGTGCCAGCAGTTACGCCGGGACAGGCTCCTACGAGCAGTACTTC
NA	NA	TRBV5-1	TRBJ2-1	CASSLTGFNEQFF	TGCGCCAGCAGCTTGACAGGGTTCAATGAGCAGTTCTTC
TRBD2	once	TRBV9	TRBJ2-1	CASSVVSSGSYNEQFF	TGTGCCAGCAGCGTAGTGTCTAGCGGGAGCTACAATGAGCAGTTCTTC